The 21 T cell receptor beta chains presented below share a single source sample, sequenced in a study of response to subunit inactivated influenza vaccine. One entry per CDR3 protein, called by TCRdb with MiXCR from the RT-PCR reads. This repertoire shows 860,000 or so distinct CDR3 sequences, around 20% found once; its top ten account for 10%. The sample was PBMCs from blood, taken approximately 5 days after vaccination. These TCRs come from a man aged 50-59 years who received an inactivated influenza vaccine.

This clonotype was observed a few times. The chain links TRBV29-1 to TRBJ1-1, with D uncertain. This CDR3 is built from 14 residues. Germline lookup yields CDR1 SQVTM and CDR2 ANQGSEA. V shed 3 bases and J shed 0 bases, with 11 bases lying between them. The CDR3 DNA reads as TGCAGCGTTGAGAGTCTGAGCATGAACACTGAAGCTTTCTTT. Its protein is CSVESLSMNTEAFF.

The chain has TRBV12-3 or TRBV12-4 and TRBJ2-5; D is undetermined. With 5 bases removed from V and 7 bases from J, the gap between germline ends came to 11 bases. This CDR3 has 12 amino acids. The CDR3 sequence: CASSADPGTQYF. CDR3 nucleotide sequence: TGTGCCAGCAGTGCCGACCCCGGGACCCAGTACTTC.

The chain joins TRBV28 to TRBJ2-1, with D maybe TRBD2 (6 bases). Trimming took off 5 bases at V and 9 bases at J, with 17 bases between the two ends. The CDR3 is 14 residues long. Per germline, CDR1 MDHEN and CDR2 SYDVKM. The CDR3 sequence: CASSPTGLLGEQFF. For the CDR3, the DNA is TGTGCCAGCAGTCCCACGGGACTCCTGGGTGAGCAGTTCTTC.

This clonotype showed up just a few times. This chain uses TRBV4-1 with TRBJ2-2, with 8 bases aligning to TRBD1. J gave up 4 bases and V 4 bases, and 8 bases lay outside the gene matches. Germline assignment: CDR1 MGHRA and CDR2 YSYEKL. CDR3 length equals 16 residues. CDR3 coding DNA: TGCGCCAGCAGCCTCTCAGGGGGCGGTGTCACCGGGGAGCTGTTTTTT. Its translation is CASSLSGGGVTGELFF.

The sample holds a few counts of this clonotype. This chain joins TRBV6-5 and TRBJ2-3, with 10 bases aligning to TRBD2. Germline CDR1 MNHEY, CDR2 SVGAGI. CDR3 length equals 15 residues. The V segment lost 2 bases and the J segment 9 bases; nucleotides outside the gene matches: 8. CDR3 amino acids: CASSYPAGGVDTQYF. In DNA form, the CDR3 reads TGTGCCAGCAGTTACCCAGCGGGAGGGGTAGACACGCAGTATTTT.

There are a few counts of this clonotype. V gene TRBV12-3 or TRBV12-4 combines with J gene TRBJ1-1, with TRBD1 matching 9 bases. There are 15 residues in the CDR3. V was pared by 5 bases and J by 5 bases, with 9 bases of the junction left unmatched. Here the CDR3 reads CASSRYRGLFTEAFF. The CDR3 region has the DNA TGTGCCAGCAGTCGGTACAGGGGGCTATTTACTGAAGCTTTCTTT.

This sequence joins TRBV6-5 and TRBJ2-3, with D unclear. CDR3 size: 14 residues. Trimming pared 3 bases from V and 5 bases from J, leaving 12 bases between. Germline V CDR1 and CDR2: MNHEY, SVGAGI. As DNA, the CDR3 is TGTGCCAGCAGTTATGAGTCTGGCGGAGATACGCAGTATTTT. Protein: CASSYESGGDTQYF.

This clonotype appeared a few times. This chain links TRBV6-2 or TRBV6-3 with TRBJ2-5, with D perhaps TRBD1 (5 bases). The CDR3 contains 15 residues. V shed 5 bases and J shed 7 bases, with 20 bases lying between them. Germline CDR1 is MNHEY and CDR2 is SVGEGT. The CDR3 coding sequence is TGTGCCAGCAGTAGGGGCAGCCACTGGGATGGGACCCAGTACTTC. This translates into CASSRGSHWDGTQYF.

The genes are TRBV25-1 and TRBJ2-2; D unresolved. The CDR3 totals 14 residues. With 6 bases removed from V and 5 bases from J, the gap between germline ends came to 13 bases. In germline, CDR1 is MGHDK, CDR2 SYGVNS. CDR3 loop: CASRAPSVTGELFF. The CDR3 nucleotides are TGTGCCAGCAGGGCCCCGAGTGTAACCGGGGAGCTGTTTTTT.

The chain couples TRBV24-1 to TRBJ1-2; 9 nucleotides line up with TRBD1. CDR1 and CDR2 (germline): KGHDR, SFDVKD. V trimming: 3 bases; J trimming: 2 bases; junction bases outside the gene matches: 0. The CDR3 has 14 amino acids. The CDR3 loop reads CATSDGQGNYGYTF. CDR3 DNA: TGTGCCACCAGTGATGGACAGGGGAACTATGGCTACACCTTC.

This clonotype was observed a single time. The chain recombines TRBV4-1 with TRBJ2-7; TRBD1 aligns across 10 bases. Germline-derived CDR1 and CDR2 are MGHRA and YSYEKL. Unmatched junction bases numbered 8, after V lost 3 bases and J lost 3 bases. The CDR3 consists of 16 residues. CDR3 nucleotides: TGCGCCAGCAGCCAGGGACGCGGGACAGGGGACTACGAGCAGTACTTC. Translating gives CASSQGRGTGDYEQYF.

This clonotype was detected a few times. The rearrangement links TRBV27 to TRBJ1-2; weak D call: TRBD1 (5 bases). Germline CDR1 reads MNHEY; CDR2 reads SMNVEV (reference sequence). The CDR3 extends over 13 amino acids. Deletions cut 8 bases from V and 8 bases from J, with 18 bases between. CDR3 residues: CASSGEGIGGYTF. DNA of the CDR3: TGTGCCAGCTCCGGGGAGGGGATAGGAGGCTACACCTTC.

CDR3 sequence reads: CASSQRWQNGQPQHF. Written as DNA, the CDR3 is TGCGCCAGCAGCCAGCGGTGGCAGAATGGTCAGCCCCAGCATTTT. The chain links TRBV4-3 to TRBJ1-5; D is undetermined. The ends were cut back, 3 bases at V and 6 bases at J, with 15 bases in the middle. Looked up from germline, CDR1 is LGHNA and CDR2 is YSLEER. The CDR3 is 15 residues long.

The chain carries TRBV28 and TRBJ2-1, with D unclear. V shed 8 bases and J shed 4 bases, with 12 bases lying between them. Germline CDR1 and CDR2: MDHEN and SYDVKM. CDR3 length: 13 amino acids. The chain's CDR3 is CASGAVPYNEQFF. CDR3 DNA sequence: TGTGCCAGCGGCGCGGTTCCGTACAATGAGCAGTTCTTC.

This chain joins TRBV5-1 and TRBJ1-2; D is ambiguous. V lost 0 bases, J lost 3 bases, and 6 bases lay in between. The length of the CDR3 is 13 residues. Per the germline V gene, CDR1 is SGHRS and CDR2 is YFSETQ. CDR3 residues: CASSLEDYYGYTF. DNA of the CDR3: TGCGCCAGCAGCTTGGAGGATTACTATGGCTACACCTTC.

This chain uses TRBV20-1 with TRBJ2-1, with 14 bases lining up with TRBD2. Germline V gene lookup returns CDR1 DFQATT and CDR2 SNEGSKA (reference sequence). The V and J ends lost 6 bases and 10 bases, in that order; junction bases with no gene match: 5. There are 13 residues in the CDR3. DNA for the CDR3: TGCAGTGCCCCGGGACTAGCGGGGGTAGAGCAGTTCTTC. Translated, it gives CSAPGLAGVEQFF.

This rearrangement joins TRBV20-1 to TRBJ1-4; perhaps TRBD1 as D (5 bases). Germline-derived CDR1 and CDR2 are DFQATT and SNEGSKA (reference sequence). V lost 6 bases and J 8 bases, leaving 16 bases between the germline ends. This CDR3 spans 13 amino acids. The CDR3 nucleotides are TGCAGTGCCCCGGGACCAAGGACGGAAAAACTGTTTTTT. As protein: CSAPGPRTEKLFF.

Only one count was recorded for this clonotype. The chain recombines TRBV7-2 with TRBJ2-1, with D possibly matching TRBD1 (5 bases). CDR1 is SGHTA and CDR2 is FQGNSA in the germline V gene. V shed 2 bases and J shed 8 bases, with 16 bases lying between them. This CDR3 is 15 amino acids long. This CDR3 is CASSLKRGPSDEQFF. In DNA, the CDR3 is TGTGCCAGCAGCTTAAAAAGGGGCCCATCGGATGAGCAGTTCTTC.

A few counts support this clonotype. V and J are TRBV7-2 and TRBJ1-5; TRBD1 matches at 8 bases. The J segment lost 7 bases and the V segment lost 5 bases, leaving 7 bases of the junction unmatched. The CDR3 runs 14 residues. Germline-derived CDR1 and CDR2 are SGHTA and FQGNSA. The CDR3 loop is CASSRGQDKQPQHF. The CDR3 DNA reads TGTGCCAGCAGCCGGGGACAGGATAAACAGCCCCAGCATTTT.

The chain carries TRBV10-3 and TRBJ1-1; D is undetermined. CDR1 is ENHRY and CDR2 is SYGVKD in the germline V gene. The CDR3 is made up of 17 amino acids. V gave up 0 bases and J gave up 4 bases, with 18 bases separating them. The CDR3 reads CAISESTPQTAGTEAFF. Written as DNA, the CDR3 is TGTGCCATCAGTGAGTCGACCCCCCAAACAGCCGGCACTGAAGCTTTCTTT.

The rearrangement links TRBV5-4 to TRBJ1-1; 8 bases agree with TRBD1. The CDR3 totals 15 residues. Unmatched junction bases numbered 6, after V lost 4 bases and J lost 1 base. The germline V gene encodes CDR1 SGHNT and CDR2 YYREEE (reference sequence). The DNA of the CDR3 is TGTGCCAGCAGCGTGATGGGACAGGCGAACACTGAAGCTTTCTTT. Its translation: CASSVMGQANTEAFF.